This TCR beta chain was sequenced in a study of T-cell memory formation after mild COVID-19. CDR3 size: 15 residues. Germline CDR1 reads MNHNY; CDR2 reads SVGAGI (reference sequence). V lost 6 bases, J lost 0 bases, and 13 bases lay in between. One entry per CDR3 protein, called by TCRdb with MiXCR from the 5' RACE reads. Of 35,000 to 50,000 distinct CDR3 sequences in the sample, 8.5% to 10% were seen once. This TCR derives from an adult woman who had mild COVID-19 (a few samples of this study predate the infection). Cell type and time point are not known. The sequenced material came from PBMCs or a T cell subset sorted from them (not recorded which). The rearrangement joins TRBV6-6 to TRBJ2-3, with D unresolved. The CDR3 region has the DNA TGTGCCAGCAGATCGGCTGCTCCTAGCACAGATACGCAGTATTTT. Its translation is CASRSAAPSTDTQYF.